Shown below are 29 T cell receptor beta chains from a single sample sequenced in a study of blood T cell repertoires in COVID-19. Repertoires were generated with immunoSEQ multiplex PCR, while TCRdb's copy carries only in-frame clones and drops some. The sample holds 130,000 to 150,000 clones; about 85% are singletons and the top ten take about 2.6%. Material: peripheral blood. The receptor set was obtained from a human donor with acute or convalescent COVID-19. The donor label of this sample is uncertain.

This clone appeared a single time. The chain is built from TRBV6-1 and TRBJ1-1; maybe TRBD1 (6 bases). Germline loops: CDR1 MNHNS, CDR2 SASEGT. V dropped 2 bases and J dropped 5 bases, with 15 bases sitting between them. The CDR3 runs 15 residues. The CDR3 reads CASSEWAGDATEAFF. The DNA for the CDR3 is TGTGCCAGCAGTGAATGGGCAGGGGATGCAACTGAAGCTTTCTTT.

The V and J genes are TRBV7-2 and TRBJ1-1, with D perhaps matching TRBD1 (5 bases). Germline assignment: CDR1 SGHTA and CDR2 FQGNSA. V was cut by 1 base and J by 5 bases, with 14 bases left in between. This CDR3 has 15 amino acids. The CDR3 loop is CASSLGSLGGTEAFF. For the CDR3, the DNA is TGTGCCAGCAGCTTAGGGAGTCTCGGGGGAACTGAAGCTTTCTTT.

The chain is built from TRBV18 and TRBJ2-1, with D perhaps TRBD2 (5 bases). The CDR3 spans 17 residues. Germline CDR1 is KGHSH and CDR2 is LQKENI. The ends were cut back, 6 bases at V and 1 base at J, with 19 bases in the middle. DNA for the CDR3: TGTGCCAGCTCTTTTACCGGGGTCCCTCTATCCTACAATGAGCAGTTCTTC. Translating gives CASSFTGVPLSYNEQFF.

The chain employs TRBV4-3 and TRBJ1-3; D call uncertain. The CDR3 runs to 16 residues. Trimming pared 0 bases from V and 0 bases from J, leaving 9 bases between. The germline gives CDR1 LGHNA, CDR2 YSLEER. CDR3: CASSQDIANSGNTIYF. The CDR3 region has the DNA TGCGCCAGCAGCCAAGATATTGCTAACTCTGGAAACACCATATATTTT.

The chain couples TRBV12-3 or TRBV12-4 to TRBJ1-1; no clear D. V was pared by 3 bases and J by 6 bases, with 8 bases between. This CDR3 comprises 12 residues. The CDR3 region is CASSFVEAEAFF. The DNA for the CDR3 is TGTGCCAGCAGTTTTGTGGAGGCTGAAGCTTTCTTT.

The CDR3 reads CASTGGISGYGYTF. The DNA for the CDR3 is TGTGCCAGCACAGGGGGAATATCGGGCTATGGCTACACCTTC. This chain connects TRBV6-5 to TRBJ1-2; 7 nucleotides line up with TRBD1. There are 14 residues in the CDR3. The trim removed 7 bases at V and 4 bases at J, leaving 9 bases unmatched. CDR1 MNHEY and CDR2 SVGAGI come from the germline V gene.

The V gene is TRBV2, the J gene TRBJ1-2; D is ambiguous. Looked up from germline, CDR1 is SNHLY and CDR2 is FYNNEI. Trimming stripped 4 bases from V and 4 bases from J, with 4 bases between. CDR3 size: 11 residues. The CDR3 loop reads CASSVSYGYTF. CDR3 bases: TGTGCCAGCAGTGTCAGCTATGGCTACACCTTC.

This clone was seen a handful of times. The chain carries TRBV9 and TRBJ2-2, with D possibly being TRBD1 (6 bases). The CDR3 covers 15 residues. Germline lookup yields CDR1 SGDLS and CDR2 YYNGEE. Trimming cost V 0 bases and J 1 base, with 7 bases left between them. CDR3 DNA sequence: TGTGCCAGCAGCGTAGGGACAGAGAACACCGGGGAGCTGTTTTTT. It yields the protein CASSVGTENTGELFF.

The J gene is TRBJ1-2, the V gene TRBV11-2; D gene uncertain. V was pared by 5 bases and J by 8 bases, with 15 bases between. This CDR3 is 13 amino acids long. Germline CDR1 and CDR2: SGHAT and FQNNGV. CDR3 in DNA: TGTGCCAGCAGCCTCCTGATGGGGAGAGGCTACACCTTC. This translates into CASSLLMGRGYTF.

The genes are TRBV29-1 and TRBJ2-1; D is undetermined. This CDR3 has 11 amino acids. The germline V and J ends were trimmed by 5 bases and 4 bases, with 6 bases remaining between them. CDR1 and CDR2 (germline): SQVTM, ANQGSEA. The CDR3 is CSVYRYNEQFF. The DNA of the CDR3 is TGCAGCGTTTACAGATACAATGAGCAGTTCTTC.

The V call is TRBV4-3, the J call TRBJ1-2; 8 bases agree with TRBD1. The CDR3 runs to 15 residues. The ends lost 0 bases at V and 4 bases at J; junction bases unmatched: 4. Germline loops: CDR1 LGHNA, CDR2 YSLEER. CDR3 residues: CASSQDQGAIYGYTF. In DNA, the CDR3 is TGCGCCAGCAGCCAAGATCAGGGGGCAATCTATGGCTACACCTTC.

The chain's CDR3 is CASSDVGTSGPLREQFF. The CDR3 DNA reads as TGCGCCAGCAGTGATGTCGGGACTAGCGGGCCCCTTAGGGAGCAGTTCTTC. The V and J genes are TRBV10-1 and TRBJ2-1; 12 bases map to TRBD2. CDR1 is WNHNN, CDR2 SYGVQD, per germline (reference sequence). The CDR3 totals 17 residues. The V gene end was trimmed by 3 bases and the J gene end by 10 bases; junction bases not matched to a gene: 13.

The CDR3 DNA follows: TGTGCCACCAGTGACTATAACAGGGGGGTGAACTATGGCTACACCTTC. Protein product: CATSDYNRGVNYGYTF. The chain combines TRBV24-1 with TRBJ1-2; 8 nucleotides align to TRBD1. Unmatched junction bases numbered 8, after V lost 4 bases and J lost 2 bases. CDR1 and CDR2 (germline): KGHDR, SFDVKD. The CDR3 sequence is 16 residues long.

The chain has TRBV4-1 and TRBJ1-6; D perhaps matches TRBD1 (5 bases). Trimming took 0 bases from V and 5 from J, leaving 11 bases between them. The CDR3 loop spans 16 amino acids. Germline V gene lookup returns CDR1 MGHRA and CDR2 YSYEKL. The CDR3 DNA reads TGCGCCAGCAGCCAAGAAGGGGCTGGGAATAATTCACCCCTCCACTTT. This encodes CASSQEGAGNNSPLHF.

The CDR3 DNA is TGTGCCAGCAGTGAGGGCCTTGACGTCCTGACTTTC. It is translated as CASSEGLDVLTF. This rearrangement joins TRBV2 to TRBJ2-6; D is unresolved. V lost 3 bases and J lost 11, with 8 bases in between. Germline V gene sequence: CDR1 SNHLY, CDR2 FYNNEI. The CDR3 contains 12 residues.

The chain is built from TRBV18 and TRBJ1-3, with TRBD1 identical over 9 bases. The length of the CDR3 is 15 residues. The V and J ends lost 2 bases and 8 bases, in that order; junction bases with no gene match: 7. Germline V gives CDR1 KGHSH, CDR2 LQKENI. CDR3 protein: CASSPGTGLRDTIYF. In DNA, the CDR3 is TGTGCCAGCTCACCAGGGACAGGGCTGAGAGACACCATATATTTT. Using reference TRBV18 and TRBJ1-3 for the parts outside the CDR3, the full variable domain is NAGVMQNPRHLVRRRGQEARLRCSPMKGHSHVYWYRQLPEEGLKFMVYLQKENIIDESGMPKERFSAEFPKEGPSILRIQQVVRGDSAAYFCASSPGTGLRDTIYFGEGSWLTVV.

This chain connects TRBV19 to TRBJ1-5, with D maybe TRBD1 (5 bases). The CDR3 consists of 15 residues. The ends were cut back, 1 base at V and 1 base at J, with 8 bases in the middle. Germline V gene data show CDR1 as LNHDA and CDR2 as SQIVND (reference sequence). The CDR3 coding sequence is TGTGCCAGTAGTATAGCGGGGGGAAGCAATCAGCCCCAGCATTTT. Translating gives CASSIAGGSNQPQHF.

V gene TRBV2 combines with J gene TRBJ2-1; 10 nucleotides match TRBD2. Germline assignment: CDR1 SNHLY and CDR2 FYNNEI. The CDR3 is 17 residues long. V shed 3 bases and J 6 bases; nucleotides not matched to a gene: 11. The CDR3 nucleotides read TGTGCCAGCAGTGAGCGACAGCGGGGGGGCAACTCCAATGAGCAGTTCTTC. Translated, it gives CASSERQRGGNSNEQFF.

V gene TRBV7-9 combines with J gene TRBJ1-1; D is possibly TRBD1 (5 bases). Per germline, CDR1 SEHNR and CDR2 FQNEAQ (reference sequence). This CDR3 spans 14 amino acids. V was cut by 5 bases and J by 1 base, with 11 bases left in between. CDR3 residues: CASSAWGGNTEAFF. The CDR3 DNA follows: TGTGCCAGCAGCGCCTGGGGGGGGAACACTGAAGCTTTCTTT.

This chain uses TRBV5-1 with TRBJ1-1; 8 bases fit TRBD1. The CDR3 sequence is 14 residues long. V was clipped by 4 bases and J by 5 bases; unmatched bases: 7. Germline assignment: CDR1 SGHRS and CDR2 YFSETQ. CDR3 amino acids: CASSDDRGVTEAFF. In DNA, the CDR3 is TGCGCCAGCAGCGATGACAGGGGAGTAACTGAAGCTTTCTTT. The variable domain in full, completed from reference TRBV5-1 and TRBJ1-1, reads KAGVTQTPRYLIKTRGQQVTLSCSPISGHRSVSWYQQTPGQGLQFLFEYFSETQRNKGNFPGRFSGRQFSNSRSEMNVSTLELGDSALYLCASSDDRGVTEAFFGQGTRLTVV.

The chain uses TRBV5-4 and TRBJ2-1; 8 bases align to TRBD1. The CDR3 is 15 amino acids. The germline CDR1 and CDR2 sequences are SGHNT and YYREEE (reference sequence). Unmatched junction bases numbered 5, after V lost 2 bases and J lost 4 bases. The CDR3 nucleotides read TGTGCCAGCAGCTTCCCCACAGGGGGTTACAATGAGCAGTTCTTC. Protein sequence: CASSFPTGGYNEQFF.

The CDR3 region has the DNA TGTGCCAGCAGCCCTATCGGGAGGGCGCAGTATTTT. As protein: CASSPIGRAQYF. The chain recombines TRBV3-1 (or the pseudogene TRBV3-2) with TRBJ2-3, with TRBD2 matching over 8 bases. The germline V gene has CDR1 LGHDT and CDR2 YNNKEL (reference sequence). With 4 bases clipped from V and 10 bases from J, the junction kept 4 bases outside the gene matches. The CDR3 has 12 residues.

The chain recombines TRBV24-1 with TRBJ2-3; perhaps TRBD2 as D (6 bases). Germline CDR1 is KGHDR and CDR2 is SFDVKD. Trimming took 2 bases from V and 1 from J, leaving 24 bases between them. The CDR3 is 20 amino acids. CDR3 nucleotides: TGTGCCACCAGTGATTCGGGTGGTCTAGCGTTGTCGGGGGGCACAGATACGCAGTATTTT. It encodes CATSDSGGLALSGGTDTQYF.

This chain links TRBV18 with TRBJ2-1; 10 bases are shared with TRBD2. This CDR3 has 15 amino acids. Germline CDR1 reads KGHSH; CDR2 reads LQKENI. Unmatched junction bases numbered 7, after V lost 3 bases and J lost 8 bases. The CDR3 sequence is CASSPRLAGADEQFF. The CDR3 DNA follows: TGTGCCAGCTCACCCCGGCTAGCGGGAGCTGATGAGCAGTTCTTC.

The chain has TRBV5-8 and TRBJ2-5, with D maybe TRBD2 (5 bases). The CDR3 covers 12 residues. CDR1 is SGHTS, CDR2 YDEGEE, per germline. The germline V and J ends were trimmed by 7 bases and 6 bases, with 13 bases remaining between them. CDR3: CASSISVQTQYF. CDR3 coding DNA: TGTGCCAGCTCAATTAGCGTCCAGACCCAGTACTTC.

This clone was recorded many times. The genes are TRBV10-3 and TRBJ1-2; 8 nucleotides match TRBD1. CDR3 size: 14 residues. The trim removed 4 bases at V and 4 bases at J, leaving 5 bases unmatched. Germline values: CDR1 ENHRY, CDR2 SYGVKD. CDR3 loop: CAISADREGYGYTF. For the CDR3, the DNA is TGTGCCATCAGTGCGGACAGGGAAGGCTATGGCTACACCTTC.

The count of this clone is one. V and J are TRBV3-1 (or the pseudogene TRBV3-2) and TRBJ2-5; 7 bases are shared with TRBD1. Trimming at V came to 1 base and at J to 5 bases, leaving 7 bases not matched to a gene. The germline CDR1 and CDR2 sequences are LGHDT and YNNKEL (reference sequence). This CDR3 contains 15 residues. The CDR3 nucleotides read TGTGCCAGCAGCCAAGTTTTGAGGGGGCAGGAGACCCAGTACTTC. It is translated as CASSQVLRGQETQYF.

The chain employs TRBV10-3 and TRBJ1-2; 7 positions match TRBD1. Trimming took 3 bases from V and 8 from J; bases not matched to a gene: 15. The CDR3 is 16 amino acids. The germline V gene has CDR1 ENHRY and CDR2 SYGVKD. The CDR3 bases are TGTGCCATCAGTGAATTCGGGAAGCAGGGGGTAGGAGGCTACACCTTC. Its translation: CAISEFGKQGVGGYTF.

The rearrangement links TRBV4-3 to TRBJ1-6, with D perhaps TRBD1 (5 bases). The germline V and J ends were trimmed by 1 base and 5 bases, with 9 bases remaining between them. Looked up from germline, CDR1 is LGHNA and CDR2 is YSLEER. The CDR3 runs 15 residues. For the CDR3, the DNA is TGCGCCAGCAGCCAAGCGCAGGGTAATAATTCACCCCTCCACTTT. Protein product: CASSQAQGNNSPLHF.